This is a list of T cell receptor beta chains from one sample in a study of CD8 T cells in ankylosing spondylitis. From the 5' RACE reads, TCRdb called clonotypes with MiXCR, one entry per CDR3 protein. The table records more than 600,000 distinct CDR3 sequences, around 20% of them present only once. The sample comprised blood, either unsorted or a sorted T cell fraction (not recorded which). The receptor set was obtained from a male donor with ankylosing spondylitis. The CDR3 runs from the conserved cysteine through the conserved F or W. Fields, in order: J gene, CDR3 length, D gene, V gene, CDR3 protein. A D gene is named only where the DNA matches it firmly.

TRBJ1-1	14	NA	TRBV7-2	CASSFLRMNTEAFF
TRBJ2-5	16	TRBD1	TRBV25-1	CASSEYLGTGRETQYF
TRBJ2-5	13	NA	TRBV30	CAWRGGFQETQYF
TRBJ1-2	17	NA	TRBV29-1	CSVEGVAGAKGDYGYTF
TRBJ2-3	15	TRBD2	TRBV29-1	CSVELASGGTDTQYF
TRBJ2-7	14	NA	TRBV6-1	CASSPRGPQGEQYF
TRBJ1-2	13	NA	TRBV28	CASSQPRRVGYTF
TRBJ1-5	16	TRBD1	TRBV7-2	CASSLKSRDSLQPQHF
TRBJ2-1	15	TRBD2	TRBV5-1	CASSSSGRPPNEQFF
TRBJ1-1	12	TRBD1	TRBV2	CATYDRGSEAFF
TRBJ2-7	14	TRBD1	TRBV6-5	CASSYSGRGLEQYF
TRBJ2-3	15	TRBD2	TRBV7-9	CASSLMGRESNTQYF
TRBJ2-2	14	NA	TRBV6-1	CASSTGTNTGELFF
TRBJ2-3	18	TRBD2	TRBV20-1	CSASLPGLAGPLGDTQYF
TRBJ1-1	16	TRBD1	TRBV7-2	CASRRQGAAQNTEAFF
TRBJ1-1	13	NA	TRBV27	CASRRGAHTEAFF
TRBJ2-3	16	TRBD2	TRBV12-3/TRBV12-4	CASSLGSGGRTDTQYF
TRBJ2-1	20	NA	TRBV19	CASSIDPRTGGTPGDNEQFF
TRBJ1-6	15	NA	TRBV12-3/TRBV12-4	CASSHWGGGDSPLHF
TRBJ2-5	14	NA	TRBV18	CASSPTPTGETQYF
TRBJ1-2	17	TRBD1	TRBV6-5	CASSYSGQGDIDYGYTF
TRBJ1-3	17	TRBD1	TRBV20-1	CSARGRRTGLVGNTIYF
TRBJ1-2	13	NA	TRBV5-1	CASSLQMDYGYTF
TRBJ2-2	14	NA	TRBV3-1	CASSQGGNTGELFF
TRBJ2-3	15	NA	TRBV28	CASNGGQRRTDTQYF
TRBJ2-7	14	NA	TRBV2	CASSVFGDAYEQYF
TRBJ2-3	16	TRBD2	TRBV24-1	CATSDSLAGGPDTQYF
TRBJ2-5	15	NA	TRBV4-3	CASSQDRTYQETQYF
TRBJ2-4	15	NA	TRBV7-2	CASSARGVAKNIQYF
TRBJ2-7	13	NA	TRBV7-9	CASSLRSGFEQYF